The 17 T cell receptor beta chains listed next were all sequenced from one sample in a study of breast tumors, draining lymph nodes, adjacent tissues. Each CDR3 protein is one row after TCRdb ran MiXCR on the multiplex PCR reads. In the table there are about 12,000 distinct CDR3 sequences, approximately 35% of which are singletons. Sequences were obtained from breast tumor tissue. The receptors here all came from a female donor with breast cancer. Some clones in this sample may be carry-over from other donors' samples.

Judged by abundance, this clonotype is medium-sized (0.01 to 0.1%). J is TRBJ2-1 and V is TRBV6-6, with a weak D call TRBD2 (5 bases). This CDR3 has 13 residues. Between the trimmed V and J ends, which lost 2 bases and 4 bases, there was a span of 6 bases. Germline CDR1 is MNHNY and CDR2 is SVGAGI (reference sequence). The CDR3 loop is CASSYEGYNEQFF. CDR3 nucleotides: TGTGCCAGCAGTTACGAGGGATACAATGAGCAGTTCTTC.

This clonotype was detected ten times or more. J is TRBJ1-2 and V is TRBV6-5, with 7 positions matching TRBD1. Germline V lookup: CDR1 MNHEY, CDR2 SVGAGI. The junction had 5 bases not matched to a gene; V was cut back by 6 bases and J by 7 bases. The CDR3 sequence is 12 residues long. The CDR3 is CASSNRGGGYTF. The DNA for the CDR3 is TGTGCCAGCAGCAACAGGGGTGGTGGCTACACCTTC.

With regard to this clonotype: Without the conserved terminal phenylalanine or tryptophan, this CDR3 likely stems from a read error. The chain combines TRBV6-5 with TRBJ1-6; no clear D gene. CDR1 and CDR2 from the germline V gene are MNHEY and SVGAGI. The CDR3 runs to 15 residues. In nucleotides, the CDR3 is TGCGCCAGCAGTTACTCGGGAACGGAAGGATCACCCCTCCACCTT. Encoded protein: CASSYSGTEGSPLHL.

This clonotype was recorded at least ten times. The rearrangement links TRBV20-1 to TRBJ1-4; D unresolved. Looked up from germline, CDR1 is DFQATT and CDR2 is SNEGSKA (reference sequence). CDR3 length equals 14 residues. Trimming left V 3 bases short and J 5 bases short, with 13 bases between. The CDR3 coding sequence is TGCAGTGCTAGTGTGCTGGGCCAAAATGAAAAACTGTTTTTT. Its translation is CSASVLGQNEKLFF.

At least ten counts were recorded for this clonotype. The chain uses TRBV10-3 and TRBJ2-2, with D possibly being TRBD2 (6 bases). The V gene lost 7 bases and the J gene lost 5 bases, with 14 bases spanning the gap. Per germline, CDR1 ENHRY and CDR2 SYGVKD. The CDR3 spans 14 residues. CDR3 amino acids: CAIMGLEGTGELFF. The CDR3 DNA reads as TGTGCCATCATGGGGCTGGAGGGAACCGGGGAGCTGTTTTTT.

This clonotype was observed a single time. V is TRBV25-1 and J is TRBJ2-6; D is unclear. This CDR3 is built from 16 residues. V lost 1 base, J lost 0 bases, and 7 bases lay in between. Germline values: CDR1 MGHDK, CDR2 SYGVNS. The CDR3 reads CASSESMNSGANVLTF. CDR3 bases: TGTGCCAGCAGTGAATCCATGAACTCTGGGGCCAACGTCCTGACTTTC.

This clonotype was counted at least ten times. This chain joins TRBV20-1 and TRBJ2-7; 9 positions agree with TRBD2. The CDR3 covers 18 residues. V shed 2 bases, J shed 3 bases, and the junction held 17 bases outside the gene matches. Germline V CDR1 and CDR2: DFQATT, SNEGSKA (reference sequence). In nucleotides, the CDR3 is TGCAGTGCTAGAATGTTCTCTAGCGGGAAATTCCCCTACTACGAGCAGTACTTC. Its translation: CSARMFSSGKFPYYEQYF.

This clonotype was counted many times. The genes are TRBV6-2 or TRBV6-3 and TRBJ2-1, with 7 bases identical to TRBD1. The trim removed 4 bases at V and 8 bases at J, leaving 11 bases unmatched. The CDR3 covers 15 residues. CDR1 MNHEY and CDR2 SVGEGT come from the germline V gene. CDR3 sequence reads: CASSSPGDRKDEQFF. As DNA, the CDR3 is TGTGCCAGCAGTTCCCCCGGGGACAGAAAGGATGAGCAGTTCTTC.

This chain links TRBV5-8 with TRBJ2-7; 10 nucleotides match TRBD1. In germline, CDR1 is SGHTS, CDR2 YDEGEE. This CDR3 spans 14 amino acids. Trimming removed 4 bases from V and 2 bases from J; junction bases left unmatched: 3. Written as DNA, the CDR3 is TGTGCCAGCAGCCGACAGGGGGCAGCCTACGAGCAGTACTTC. Translation gives CASSRQGAAYEQYF.

As to this clonotype: A much larger clone is a single base away; this may be a read error. The rearrangement joins TRBV18 to TRBJ2-2; possible D gene TRBD2, 5 bases. Germline lookup yields CDR1 KGHSH and CDR2 LQKENI. V was trimmed by 5 bases and J by 7 bases, leaving 11 bases between them. The CDR3 loop spans 13 amino acids. This chain's CDR3 is CASSSAAIGELFF. CDR3 sequence (DNA): TGTGCCAGCTCATCAGCGGCAATCGGGGAGCTGTTTTTT.

This clonotype qualifies as medium-sized. V is TRBV9 and J is TRBJ1-2; TRBD1 matches at 11 bases. CDR3 length: 17 residues. J gave up 2 bases and V 3 bases, and 9 bases lay outside the gene matches. Per the germline V gene, CDR1 is SGDLS and CDR2 is YYNGEE. Written as DNA, the CDR3 is TGTGCCAGCAGCGCCCCACACGGGACAGGGGGGAACTATGGCTACACCTTC. This codes for CASSAPHGTGGNYGYTF.

This clonotype was seen only once. This rearrangement joins TRBV2 to TRBJ1-4, with D perhaps TRBD1 (6 bases). CDR1 is SNHLY and CDR2 is FYNNEI in the germline V gene. V lost 3 bases, J lost 7 bases, and 9 bases lay in between. The CDR3 has 13 residues. The CDR3 coding sequence is TGTGCCAGCAGTGAGGGCAGGGGTGAAAAACTGTTTTTT. Protein sequence: CASSEGRGEKLFF.

This clonotype has a count of ten or more. The rearrangement uses TRBV5-5 and TRBJ1-5; TRBD1 agrees at 8 bases. The trim removed 0 bases at V and 6 bases at J, leaving 2 bases unmatched. CDR3 length: 14 residues. The germline CDR1 and CDR2 sequences are SGHKS and YYEKEE (reference sequence). The CDR3 DNA follows: TGTGCCAGCAGCTTGGGGACAGGGCTTCAGCCCCAGCATTTT. It is translated as CASSLGTGLQPQHF.

Concerning this clonotype itself: The CDR3 end shows no conserved phenylalanine or tryptophan, and so a read error is likely. The V call is TRBV13, the J call TRBJ2-3, with 7 bases identical to TRBD2. CDR1 is PRHDT, CDR2 FYEKMQ, per germline (reference sequence). The CDR3 covers 15 residues. Trimming at V came to 2 bases and at J to 7 bases, leaving 9 bases not matched to a gene. For the CDR3, the DNA is TGTGCCAGCAGCTTACCGGGCGGGGGAAGTAATACGCAGTATTAT. Its translation: CASSLPGGGSNTQYY.

This clonotype was seen many times. The chain is built from TRBV6-2 or TRBV6-3 and TRBJ2-2; weak D call: TRBD2 (5 bases). Between the trimmed V and J ends, which lost 5 bases and 4 bases, there was a span of 11 bases. Germline CDR1 MNHEY, CDR2 SVGEGT. The CDR3 covers 14 residues. CDR3 residues: CASSRGSRTGELFF. CDR3 in DNA: TGTGCCAGCAGTCGAGGGAGTCGCACCGGGGAGCTGTTTTTT.

The chain combines TRBV28 with TRBJ1-1; D possibly corresponds to TRBD1 (5 bases). CDR1 and CDR2 from the germline V gene are MDHEN and SYDVKM. V lost 5 bases and J lost 7, with 11 bases in between. The CDR3 covers 12 residues. In nucleotides, the CDR3 is TGTGCCAGCAGTCCCCTCGACAGTGAAGCTTTCTTT. It encodes CASSPLDSEAFF.

A note on this clonotype: The conserved final phenylalanine or tryptophan is absent from the CDR3, which likely points to a read error. V usage is TRBV25-1 and J usage is TRBJ2-2; D unclear. CDR3 length equals 15 residues. Trimming removed 4 bases from V and 3 bases from J, with 12 bases in between. Germline CDR1 reads MGHDK; CDR2 reads SYGVNS. The CDR3 DNA reads as TGTGCCAGCAGTGGGAGAAGGTGGGACACCGGGGAGCTGTTTTCT. This translates into CASSGRRWDTGELFS.